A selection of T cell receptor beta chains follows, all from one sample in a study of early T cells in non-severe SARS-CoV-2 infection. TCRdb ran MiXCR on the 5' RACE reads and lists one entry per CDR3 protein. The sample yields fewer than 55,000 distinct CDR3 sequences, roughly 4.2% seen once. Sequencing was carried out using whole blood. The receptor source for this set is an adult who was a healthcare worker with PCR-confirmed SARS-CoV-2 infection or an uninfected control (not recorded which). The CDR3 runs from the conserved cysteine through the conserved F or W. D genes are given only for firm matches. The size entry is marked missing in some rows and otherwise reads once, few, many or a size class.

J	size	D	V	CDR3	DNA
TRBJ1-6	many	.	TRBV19	CASSIGGGRNSPLHF	TGTGCCAGTAGTATAGGAGGGGGACGCAATTCACCCCTCCACTTT
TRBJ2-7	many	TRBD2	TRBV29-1	CSVVLSGRARNEQYF	TGCAGCGTTGTCCTTAGCGGGAGGGCCCGGAACGAGCAGTACTTC
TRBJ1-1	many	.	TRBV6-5	CASSPGHLNTEAFF	TGTGCCAGCAGTCCGGGACATCTGAACACTGAAGCTTTCTTT
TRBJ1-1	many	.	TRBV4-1	CASSQGLEWSTEAFF	TGCGCCAGCAGCCAGGGGCTGGAATGGAGCACTGAAGCTTTCTTT
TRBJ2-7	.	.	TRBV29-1	CSAWDADYEQYF	TGCAGCGCTTGGGACGCGGACTACGAGCAGTACTTC
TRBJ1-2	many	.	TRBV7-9	CASSLVFGDGYTF	TGTGCCAGCAGCTTAGTTTTCGGGGATGGCTACACCTTC
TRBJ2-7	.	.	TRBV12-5	CASGLWQGYEQYF	TGTGCTAGTGGTTTGTGGCAGGGCTACGAGCAGTACTTC
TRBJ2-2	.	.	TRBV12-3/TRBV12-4	CASSFGGVNTGELFF	TGTGCCAGCAGTTTTGGCGGGGTCAACACCGGGGAGCTGTTTTTT
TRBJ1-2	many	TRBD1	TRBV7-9	CASSFADRGLLDTF	TGTGCCAGCAGCTTTGCCGACAGGGGTCTGCTCGACACCTTC
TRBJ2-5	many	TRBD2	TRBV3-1	CASSFGLAGQETQYF	TGTGCCAGCAGTTTCGGACTAGCGGGACAAGAGACCCAGTACTTC
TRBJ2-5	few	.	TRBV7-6	CASSLAGETQYF	TGTGCCAGCAGCTTAGCAGGAGAGACCCAGTACTTC
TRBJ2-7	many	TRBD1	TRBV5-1	CASSIGQGGLDEQYF	TGCGCCAGCAGTATTGGACAGGGAGGTCTGGACGAGCAGTACTTC
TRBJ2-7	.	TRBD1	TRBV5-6	CASSLTTGSEQYF	TGTGCCAGCAGCTTGACGACAGGGAGCGAGCAGTACTTC
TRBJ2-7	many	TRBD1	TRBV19	CASSMTGDSYEQYF	TGTGCCAGTAGTATGACAGGGGACTCCTACGAGCAGTACTTC
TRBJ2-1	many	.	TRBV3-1	CASSTTQNNEQFF	TGTGCCAGCAGCACAACCCAAAACAATGAGCAGTTCTTC
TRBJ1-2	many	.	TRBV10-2	CASSTDTYGYTF	TGCGCCAGCAGTACGGACACATATGGCTACACCTTC
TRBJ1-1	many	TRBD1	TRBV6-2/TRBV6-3	CASSETGAWGNTEAFF	TGTGCCAGCAGTGAGACAGGGGCGTGGGGGAACACTGAAGCTTTCTTT
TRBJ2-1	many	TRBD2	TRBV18	CASSDPVAGGYNEQFF	TGTGCCAGCTCAGATCCGGTAGCGGGGGGATACAATGAGCAGTTCTTC
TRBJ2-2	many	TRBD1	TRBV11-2	CASSTPRGRGTGELFF	TGTGCCAGCAGCACACCCAGGGGGAGAGGCACCGGGGAGCTGTTTTTT
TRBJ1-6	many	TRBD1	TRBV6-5	CASRGQVPNSPLHF	TGTGCCAGCAGGGGACAGGTCCCTAATTCACCCCTCCACTTT
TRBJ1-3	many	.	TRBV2	CASSGQQGIFSGNTIYF	TGTGCCAGCAGTGGACAACAGGGTATCTTCTCTGGAAACACCATATATTTT
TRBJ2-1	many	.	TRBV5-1	CASSLIGNNEQFF	TGCGCCAGCAGCTTGATCGGAAACAATGAGCAGTTCTTC
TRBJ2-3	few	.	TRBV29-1	CSVPHQVTDTQYF	TGCAGCGTTCCGCACCAAGTCACAGATACGCAGTATTTT
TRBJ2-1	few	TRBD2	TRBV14	CASSQVAGGENEQFF	TGTGCCAGCAGCCAAGTAGCTGGGGGGGAAAATGAGCAGTTCTTC
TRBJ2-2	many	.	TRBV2	CASSAAGNTGELFF	TGTGCCAGCAGTGCGGCTGGCAACACCGGGGAGCTGTTTTTT
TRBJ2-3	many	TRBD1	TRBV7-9	CASSLGDSRTDTQYF	TGTGCCAGCAGCTTAGGGGACAGCCGCACAGATACGCAGTATTTT
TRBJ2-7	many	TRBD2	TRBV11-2	CASSIAGSSYEQYF	TGTGCCAGCAGTATAGCGGGTAGCTCCTACGAGCAGTACTTC
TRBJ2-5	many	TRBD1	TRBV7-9	CASSSLRDRQETQYF	TGTGCCAGCAGCTCTCTCCGGGACAGACAAGAGACCCAGTACTTC
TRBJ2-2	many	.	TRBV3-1	CASSLQGRATGELFF	TGTGCCAGCAGCCTACAGGGTCGGGCCACCGGGGAGCTGTTTTTT
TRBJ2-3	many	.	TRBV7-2	CASSLVRRAARSTDTQYF	TGTGCCAGCAGCTTAGTCCGGCGGGCGGCGAGGAGCACAGATACGCAGTATTTT
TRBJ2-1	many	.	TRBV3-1	CASSQEPAGPISYNEQFF	TGTGCCAGCAGCCAAGAGCCCGCGGGCCCCATCTCCTACAATGAGCAGTTCTTC
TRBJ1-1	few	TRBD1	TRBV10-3	CAISRGPGTEAFF	TGTGCCATCAGCAGGGGGCCGGGCACTGAAGCTTTCTTT
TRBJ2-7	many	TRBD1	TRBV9	CASSVVTRWDRVHEQYF	TGTGCCAGCAGCGTAGTCACGCGGTGGGACAGGGTCCACGAGCAGTACTTC
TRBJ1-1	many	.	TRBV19	CASSPQKGGTEAFF	TGTGCCAGTAGTCCCCAGAAGGGGGGCACTGAAGCTTTCTTT
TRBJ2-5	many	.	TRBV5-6	CASSLGRKQETQYF	TGTGCCAGCAGCTTGGGGCGGAAACAAGAGACCCAGTACTTC
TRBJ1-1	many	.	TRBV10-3	CAISDGVNTEAFF	TGTGCCATCAGTGATGGGGTGAACACTGAAGCTTTCTTT
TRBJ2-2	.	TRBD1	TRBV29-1	CSVGDSQTGELFF	TGCAGCGTCGGGGACAGTCAAACCGGGGAGCTGTTTTTT